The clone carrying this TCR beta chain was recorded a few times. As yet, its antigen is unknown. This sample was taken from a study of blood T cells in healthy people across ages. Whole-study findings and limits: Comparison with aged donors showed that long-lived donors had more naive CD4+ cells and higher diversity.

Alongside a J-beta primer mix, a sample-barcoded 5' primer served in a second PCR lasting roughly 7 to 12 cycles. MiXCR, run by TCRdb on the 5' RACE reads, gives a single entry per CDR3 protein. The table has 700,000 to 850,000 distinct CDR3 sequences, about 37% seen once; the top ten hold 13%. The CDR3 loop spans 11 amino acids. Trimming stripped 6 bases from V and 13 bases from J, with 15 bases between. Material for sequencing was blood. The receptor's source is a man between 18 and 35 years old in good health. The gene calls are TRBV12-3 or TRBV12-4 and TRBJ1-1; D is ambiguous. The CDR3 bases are TGTGCCAGCAGCCTCTCATGGGGTCATTTCTTT. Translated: CASSLSWGHFF.